The 11 T cell receptor beta chains listed next were all sequenced from one sample in a study of vaccination and CD4 T cells after COVID-19. Which antigens these TCRs recognize remains unknown. Sequence data for DNA of cultured CD4+ T cells were generated by the Oncomine TCR Beta short-read assay. TCRdb ran MiXCR on the PCR reads and lists one entry per CDR3 protein. The sample holds 6,900 or so distinct CDR3 sequences, less than 55% seen once. Treatment meaning: roughly 10-day PBMC culture with coronavirus spike peptide pools or control peptides (ViraFEST assay). The unexposed donor gave CD4+ T cells before the COVID-19 pandemic (2011-2018). Sequences were obtained from CD4+ T cells from blood, cultured in vitro. These receptors all stem from a human donor in good health.

CDR3 in DNA: TGTGCCAGCAGCTTATTGTCGCAGAGGGCAACTGAAGCTTTCTTT. Protein sequence: CASSLLSQRATEAFF. This chain joins TRBV7-8 and TRBJ1-1; D is unclear. V was pared by 2 bases and J by 5 bases, with 15 bases between. The CDR3 is made up of 15 amino acids. CDR1 SGHVS and CDR2 FQNEAQ come from the germline V gene. Full variable domain (outside the CDR3, taken from reference TRBV7-8 and TRBJ1-1): GAGVSQSPRYKVAKRGQDVALRCDPISGHVSLFWYQQALGQGPEFLTYFQNEAQLDKSGLPSDRFFAERPEGSVSTLKIQRTQQEDSAVYLCASSLLSQRATEAFFGQGTRLTVV.

This clonotype occurred a few times. The rearrangement uses TRBV6-5 and TRBJ1-2, with 7 bases lining up with TRBD1. This CDR3 has 16 residues. J gave up 2 bases and V 0 bases, and 6 bases lay outside the gene matches. Per germline, CDR1 MNHEY and CDR2 SVGAGI. The CDR3 bases are TGTGCCAGCAGTTACTCGGGGGCAGGGGGGAACTATGGCTACACCTTC. Translating it yields CASSYSGAGGNYGYTF.

Only a few counts were recorded for this clonotype. The rearrangement uses TRBV19 and TRBJ1-5; TRBD1 might be the D (6 bases). Germline CDR1 LNHDA, CDR2 SQIVND (reference sequence). V dropped 6 bases and J dropped 7 bases, with 10 bases sitting between them. The CDR3 consists of 12 residues. CDR3 amino acids: CASRLGGQPQHF. DNA of the CDR3: TGTGCCAGTAGACTAGGGGGACAGCCCCAGCATTTT. Together with reference TRBV19 and TRBJ1-5, the CDR3 gives the full variable domain: DGGITQSPKYLFRKEGQNVTLSCEQNLNHDAMYWYRQDPGQGLRLIYYSQIVNDFQKGDIAEGYSVSREKKESFPLTVTSAQKNPTAFYLCASRLGGQPQHFGDGTRLSIL.

This chain connects TRBV7-2 to TRBJ2-7, with D uncertain. Germline CDR1 and CDR2: SGHTA and FQGNSA. CDR3 length: 13 residues. Between the trimmed V and J ends, which lost 5 bases and 1 base, there was a span of 9 bases. CDR3 loop: CASSLEESYEQYF. In nucleotides, the CDR3 is TGTGCCAGCAGCCTTGAAGAATCCTACGAGCAGTACTTC. The whole variable domain, filled in from reference TRBV7-2 and TRBJ2-7, reads GAGVSQSPSNKVTEKGKDVELRCDPISGHTALYWYRQSLGQGLEFLIYFQGNSAPDKSGLPSDRFSAERTGGSVSTLTIQRTQQEDSAVYLCASSLEESYEQYFGPGTRLTVT.

This clonotype was picked up one time. The chain is built from TRBV11-2 and TRBJ2-7; no clear D. Trimming cost V 3 bases and J 0 bases, with 15 bases left between them. CDR1 SGHAT and CDR2 FQNNGV come from the germline V gene. This CDR3 is built from 16 residues. The CDR3 DNA is TGTGCCAGCAGCTTGTCCCCCTTCAGCGACTCCTACGAGCAGTACTTC. This encodes CASSLSPFSDSYEQYF.

This clonotype was detected only a few times. This rearrangement joins TRBV30 to TRBJ2-7, with 7 bases that match TRBD2. Germline V gene sequence: CDR1 GTSNPN, CDR2 SVGIG (reference sequence). V lost 1 base and J lost 0; bases outside the gene matches: 6. There are 15 residues in the CDR3. For the CDR3, the DNA is TGTGCCTGGAGTGCCTCTTTAGCGGGCTCCTACGAGCAGTACTTC. It translates to CAWSASLAGSYEQYF.

CDR3 DNA: TGCGCCAGCATTGGAGACTACCCCCAAGAGACCCAGTACTTC. Amino acid sequence: CASIGDYPQETQYF. This chain connects TRBV10-1 to TRBJ2-5, with D possibly being TRBD2 (5 bases). The CDR3 consists of 14 residues. Germline V gene data show CDR1 as WNHNN and CDR2 as SYGVQD (reference sequence). Between the trimmed V and J ends, which lost 7 bases and 1 base, there was a span of 13 bases.

V is TRBV18 and J is TRBJ2-5; a possible D gene is TRBD2 (5 bases). Germline CDR1 reads KGHSH; CDR2 reads LQKENI. Trimming cost V 0 bases and J 7 bases, with 12 bases left between them. This CDR3 has 14 residues. This CDR3 reads CASSPPGNRGTQYF. The CDR3 DNA reads as TGTGCCAGCTCACCACCGGGGAACCGGGGGACCCAGTACTTC.

The chain carries TRBV24-1 and TRBJ2-3; 9 nucleotides match TRBD2. This CDR3 region has 16 residues. The germline gives CDR1 KGHDR, CDR2 SFDVKD. V was clipped by 0 bases and J by 3 bases; unmatched bases: 3. This CDR3 reads CATSDLSAGGTDTQYF. The DNA of the CDR3 is TGTGCCACCAGTGATTTGTCGGCGGGGGGGACAGATACGCAGTATTTT.

The J gene is TRBJ1-2, the V gene TRBV28; the D gene is possibly TRBD1 (6 bases). The CDR3 is 13 amino acids. The V gene's germline CDR1 is MDHEN and CDR2 SYDVKM. The V end lost 2 bases, the J end lost 8 bases, and 12 bases lay between the germline ends. This CDR3 is CASSLPGQLGYTF. As DNA, the CDR3 is TGTGCCAGCAGTTTACCTGGACAGTTGGGCTACACCTTC.

This clonotype was observed a handful of times. This chain uses TRBV20-1 with TRBJ2-5; D tentatively fits TRBD1 or TRBD2 (5 bases each). Trimming left V 6 bases short and J 5 bases short, with 19 bases between. The CDR3 contains 14 residues. CDR1 and CDR2 from the germline V gene are DFQATT and SNEGSKA (reference sequence). CDR3 loop: CSAGTSKVEETQYF. The CDR3 nucleotides read TGCAGTGCCGGGACCTCTAAAGTTGAGGAGACCCAGTACTTC.